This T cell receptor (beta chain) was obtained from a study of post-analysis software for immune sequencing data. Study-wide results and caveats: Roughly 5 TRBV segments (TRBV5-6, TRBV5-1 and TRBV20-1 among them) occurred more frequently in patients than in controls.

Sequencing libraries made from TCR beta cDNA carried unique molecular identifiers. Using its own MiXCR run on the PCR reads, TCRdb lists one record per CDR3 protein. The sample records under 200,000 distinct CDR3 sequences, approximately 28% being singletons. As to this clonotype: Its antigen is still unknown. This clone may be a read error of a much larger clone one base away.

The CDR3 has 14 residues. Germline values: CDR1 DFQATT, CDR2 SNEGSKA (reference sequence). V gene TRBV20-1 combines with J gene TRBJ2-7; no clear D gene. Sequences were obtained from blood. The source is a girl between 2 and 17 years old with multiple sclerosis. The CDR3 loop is CSARKPGHSYELYF. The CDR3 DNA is TGCAGTGCTAGAAAGCCGGGTCACTCCTACGAGCTGTACTTC.